Listed below are T cell receptor beta chains from one sample, sequenced in a study of long-term antiretroviral therapy in people with HIV. Here immunoSEQ multiplex PCR was the method, and the copy in TCRdb shows in-frame clones only, minus some. Here the sample spans under 30,000 clones, approximately 86% being singletons. Here the sequenced sample was unsorted PBMCs, taken 1.9 years after starting antiretroviral therapy. These receptors were taken from a woman in her thirties with HIV. CDR3s include the opening cysteine and the closing phenylalanine or tryptophan. The D gene is left open where the match is weak. Only some rows state a clone size, as once, few, many or a class for expanded clones.

j_call	v_call	d_call	clone_size	cdr3_length	cdr3_nt	cdr3_aa
TRBJ1-3	TRBV5-5	-	-	12	TGTGCCAGCAGCTTTCAAGGAAACACCATATATTTT	CASSFQGNTIYF
TRBJ2-5	TRBV4-1	-	-	15	TGCGCCAGCAGCCAAGGTCGTCTAGGGAGAGAGACCCAGTACTTC	CASSQGRLGRETQYF
TRBJ1-1	TRBV11-3	-	-	17	TGTGCCAGCAGCTTTAGCGGGGGGCTAATAAAGAACACTGAAGCTTTCTTT	CASSFSGGLIKNTEAFF
TRBJ2-2	TRBV19	TRBD2	-	14	TGTGCCAGCCATAAGACTAGCGGGGGAGCTGGGCTGTTTTTT	CASHKTSGGAGLFF
TRBJ2-2	TRBV2	TRBD2	-	15	TGTGCCAGCAGTAGACTAGCGGGGGCCGACGGGGAGCTGTTTTTT	CASSRLAGADGELFF
TRBJ2-7	TRBV6-5	-	-	16	TGTGCCAGCAGTTACACCTCACAGGCGAGCTCCTACGAGCAGTACTTC	CASSYTSQASSYEQYF
TRBJ1-1	TRBV30	-	-	12	TGTGCCTGGAGTGTACGAGGGACTGAAGCTTTCTTT	CAWSVRGTEAFF
TRBJ1-2	TRBV19	-	-	15	TGTGCCAGTAGTATAATAGACCCTTTGGAGGATGGCTACACCTTC	CASSIIDPLEDGYTF
TRBJ2-2	TRBV5-1	-	-	14	TGCGCCAGCGCAACCTTTGCGAGCACCGGGGAGCTGTTTTTT	CASATFASTGELFF
TRBJ1-3	TRBV27	-	once	13	TGTGCCAGCTCTACCCACTCTGGAAACACCATATATTTT	CASSTHSGNTIYF
TRBJ2-5	TRBV5-8	-	once	13	TGTGCCAGCAGCGCAGATAGGGGCGAGACCCAGTACTTC	CASSADRGETQYF
TRBJ2-1	TRBV7-7	TRBD2	-	15	TGTGCCAGCAGCTCGGGACTAGCGGCCCCCAATGAGCAGTTCTTC	CASSSGLAAPNEQFF
TRBJ1-2	TRBV6-1	-	-	13	TGTGCCCTCTCGGGGGGGGCTTTAGCTGGCTACACCTTC	CALSGGALAGYTF
TRBJ1-1	TRBV10-3	-	-	11	TGTGCCATCAGTGAGGGGGTAGAAGCTTTCTTT	CAISEGVEAFF
TRBJ1-2	TRBV5-1	TRBD1	-	14	TGCGCCAGCAGCTTAACTACAGGGGGCTATGGCTACACCTTC	CASSLTTGGYGYTF
TRBJ2-7	TRBV2	-	-	14	TGTGCCAGCAGTGAAAAAGGGGGTAGGAACGAGCAGTACTTC	CASSEKGGRNEQYF
TRBJ2-3	TRBV6-4	TRBD2	few	14	TGTGCCAGCAGCTCGAGCGGGGGGCCCGATACGCAGTATTTT	CASSSSGGPDTQYF
TRBJ1-4	TRBV6-6	-	-	14	TGTGCCAGCACCCCAGGGCAATTGGATGAAAAACTGTTTTTT	CASTPGQLDEKLFF
TRBJ2-7	TRBV19	TRBD1	few	15	TGTGCCAGTAGCCCGAACCGGGACAGGAACCACGAGCAGTACTTC	CASSPNRDRNHEQYF
TRBJ1-5	TRBV7-2	TRBD1	once	16	TGTGCCAGCAGCGCTTCGACAGGGCTCCGGGTTCAGCCCCAGCATTTT	CASSASTGLRVQPQHF
TRBJ2-2	TRBV4-1	TRBD2	-	15	TGCGCCAGCAGCCAAAGGACTAGCGTTACCGGGGAGCTGTTTTTT	CASSQRTSVTGELFF
TRBJ2-1	TRBV10-3	-	-	12	TGTGCCATCAGTGAGTCGATCCTGGAGCAGTTCTTC	CAISESILEQFF
TRBJ1-2	TRBV7-9	-	-	15	TGTGCCAGCAGCTCTACTTTGGGCAGCGTTACTGGCTACACCTTC	CASSSTLGSVTGYTF
TRBJ1-3	TRBV6-1	-	-	14	TGTGCCAGCATCGGACAGTTCTCTGGAAACACCATATATTTT	CASIGQFSGNTIYF
TRBJ2-7	TRBV5-6	-	once	15	TGTGCCAGCAGCGGTCCGGGTGGAGGCATCAACGAGCAGTACTTC	CASSGPGGGINEQYF
TRBJ2-2	TRBV7-9	TRBD1	-	14	TGTGCCAGCAGCTGGGGACAGCAGCACGGGGAGCTGTTTTTT	CASSWGQQHGELFF
TRBJ1-4	TRBV6-1	-	-	14	TGTGCCAGCAAAGTCGGGGTCCCTAATGAAAAACTGTTTTTT	CASKVGVPNEKLFF
TRBJ2-7	TRBV6-6	-	-	12	TGTGCCAGCAGTTACAGGGTTGACGAGCAGTACTTC	CASSYRVDEQYF
TRBJ2-6	TRBV6-6	TRBD1	-	15	TGTGCCGTCGGGACAGGTATACCTGGGGCCAACGTCCTGACTTTC	CAVGTGIPGANVLTF
TRBJ2-2	TRBV5-1	-	few	15	TGCGCCAGCAGCAACGACAGAAAGAACACCGGGGAGCTGTTTTTT	CASSNDRKNTGELFF
TRBJ2-1	TRBV2	-	-	12	TGTGCCAGCATTATTTTGCCCAATGAGCAGTTCTTC	CASIILPNEQFF
TRBJ2-1	TRBV6-1	-	once	13	TGTGCCAGCAGTGTTCAGAGCTACAATGAGCAGTTCTTC	CASSVQSYNEQFF
TRBJ2-5	TRBV5-5	-	-	15	TGTGCCAGCAGCCGAGGGGGACTACCTCAAGAGACCCAGTACTTC	CASSRGGLPQETQYF
TRBJ2-3	TRBV2	TRBD2	-	22	TGTGCCAGCAGTGAGGGGGTCCCGAACCCCGGGACTAGCGGGGGTAGCACAGATACGCAGTATTTT	CASSEGVPNPGTSGGSTDTQYF
TRBJ2-5	TRBV27	TRBD1	-	15	TGTGCCAGCAGTTTCAGTTTAGGGGGCTTGGAGACCCAGTACTTC	CASSFSLGGLETQYF
TRBJ1-1	TRBV9	-	few	13	TGTGCCAGCAGCGTAGAAAGAGGCACTGAAGCTTTCTTT	CASSVERGTEAFF
TRBJ1-2	TRBV18	TRBD1	-	13	TGTGCCAGCTCACCCGACAGGGAATTCGGCTACACCTTC	CASSPDREFGYTF
TRBJ1-2	TRBV2	-	few	15	TGTGCCAGCAGTAGCACAACAATCTCTTCCTATGGCTACACCTTC	CASSSTTISSYGYTF
TRBJ2-4	TRBV29-1	TRBD2	-	13	TGCAGCGTTGGGGGGGGAAACTTGGACATTCAGTACTTC	CSVGGGNLDIQYF
TRBJ1-5	TRBV6-5	-	once	16	TGTGCCAGCAGTTCCAAAACAGGGCTTAAGAATCAGCCCCAGCATTTT	CASSSKTGLKNQPQHF
TRBJ1-2	TRBV2	TRBD1	-	16	TGTGCCAGCAGTGGGGAGAGGGGGGACAGAAACTATGGCTACACCTTC	CASSGERGDRNYGYTF
TRBJ1-6	TRBV27	-	-	16	TGTGCCAGCAGTTTAGAAAGGGTGGGATCTAGCAGGACCCTCCACTTT	CASSLERVGSSRTLHF
TRBJ1-6	TRBV28	-	-	14	TGTGCCAGCACCCAAGGGAAGGTCTATTCACCCCTCCACTTT	CASTQGKVYSPLHF
TRBJ2-6	TRBV6-1	-	-	14	TGTGCCAGCAGTACAGGGCATGAGGCCAACGTCCTGACTTTC	CASSTGHEANVLTF
TRBJ2-1	TRBV5-1	-	-	15	TGCGCCAGCAGCCCGCTCCTTGGCCCCTACAATGAGCAGTTCTTC	CASSPLLGPYNEQFF
TRBJ2-3	TRBV11-2	-	-	14	TGTGCCAGCAGCTTAAACAGTATCACAGATACGCAGTATTTT	CASSLNSITDTQYF
TRBJ2-5	TRBV27	TRBD1	-	16	TGTGCCAGCACCCTACGGTTACGGACAGGGCAAGAGACCCAGTACTTC	CASTLRLRTGQETQYF
TRBJ2-1	TRBV7-8	-	-	14	TGTGCCAGCAGCCGACGGTCCGGGGTGGATGAGCAGTTCTTC	CASSRRSGVDEQFF
TRBJ1-5	TRBV5-8	TRBD1	-	17	TGTGCCAGCAGCTTGGTCTTACTGGACAGGGGCAATCAGCCCCAGCATTTT	CASSLVLLDRGNQPQHF
TRBJ1-1	TRBV5-1	TRBD1	-	14	TGCGCCAGCAGGCTGGCAGGACAGGGCACTGAAGCTTTCTTT	CASRLAGQGTEAFF
TRBJ1-2	TRBV19	-	few	14	TGTGCCAGTAGTCCCCTCCCCGGCAACTATGGCTACACCTTC	CASSPLPGNYGYTF
TRBJ1-5	TRBV11-2	TRBD1	-	14	TGTGCCAGCAGCTCCCAGACAGGGACTCAGCCCCAGCATTTT	CASSSQTGTQPQHF
TRBJ1-1	TRBV18	-	-	15	TGTGCCAGCTCACCAGGCGTCAAGATGAACACTGAAGCTTTCTTT	CASSPGVKMNTEAFF